This TCR beta chain is from a study of OX40 agonist ivuxolimab in advanced cancers. Whole-study context: Intravenous ivuxolimab was administered to patients every 2 weeks at 0.01 to 10 mg/kg. Patients receiving dose escalation had hepatocellular carcinoma, melanoma, renal cell or head and neck cancer.

V dropped 3 bases and J dropped 3; count of bases not matched to a gene: 5. This CDR3 is built from 16 residues. Germline loops: CDR1 SGHAT, CDR2 FQDESV (reference sequence). TCRdb's table, derived via immunoSEQ multiplex PCR, lists solely in-frame clones and lacks some. The data show approximately 82,000 clones, 75% to 90% seen once. This clonotype was obtained from an adult with an advanced solid tumor such as melanoma, head and neck, liver or kidney cancer. The specimen comprised CD4+ or CD8+ T cells sorted from blood, sampled in a trial of the OX40 agonist ivuxolimab. V usage is TRBV11-1 and J usage is TRBJ1-6, with 7 bases fitting TRBD1. The CDR3 region has the DNA TGTGCCAGCAGCTTCCCGGGACAGATCTATAATTCACCCCTCCACTTT. Translation: CASSFPGQIYNSPLHF.